Below, 24 T cell receptor beta chains from the same sample are listed, as sequenced in a study of blood T cell repertoires in COVID-19. Profiled with immunoSEQ multiplex PCR; TCRdb holds only in-frame clones, not every one. The sample carries a few hundred thousand clones, roughly 88% recorded once. Sample: peripheral blood. The receptors were sampled from a woman in her thirties or forties who had recovered from COVID-19.

This chain connects TRBV5-1 to TRBJ2-3, with TRBD2 matching over 11 bases. Losses at the gene ends were 0 bases for V and 4 bases for J; bases not matched to a gene: 4. Per germline, CDR1 SGHRS and CDR2 YFSETQ. There are 16 residues in the CDR3. The CDR3 coding sequence is TGCGCCAGCAGCTTGGGACTAGCGGGGAGTTCAGATACGCAGTATTTT. As protein: CASSLGLAGSSDTQYF.

The chain recombines TRBV4-3 with TRBJ2-1; D is possibly TRBD2 (6 bases). The V and J ends lost 1 base and 6 bases respectively, with 10 bases between them. Germline values: CDR1 LGHNA, CDR2 YSLEER. The CDR3 has 14 amino acids. CDR3 in DNA: TGCGCCAGCAGCCAAGGAATCGGGGGCAATGAGCAGTTCTTC. Amino acids: CASSQGIGGNEQFF.

This chain joins TRBV2 and TRBJ2-7; 9 positions agree with TRBD2. This CDR3 spans 18 amino acids. The ends lost 3 bases at V and 3 bases at J; junction bases unmatched: 15. Germline-derived CDR1 and CDR2 are SNHLY and FYNNEI. CDR3 DNA: TGTGCCAGCAGTGAGCCTACTGCGGGCGGGGGGGGTCACTACGAGCAGTACTTC. Encoded protein: CASSEPTAGGGGHYEQYF.

V gene TRBV2 combines with J gene TRBJ2-6, with 7 bases lining up with TRBD1. This CDR3 spans 14 amino acids. The junction had 0 bases not matched to a gene; V was cut back by 6 bases and J by 1 base. Germline assignment: CDR1 SNHLY and CDR2 FYNNEI. The CDR3 nucleotides are TGTGCCAGCAGGGACAGGTCTGGGGCCAACGTCCTGACTTTC. Amino acid sequence: CASRDRSGANVLTF.

CDR3 in DNA: TGTGCCAGCACCCCCGGGACAGGGTTTACCGGGGAGCTGTTTTTT. Its protein is CASTPGTGFTGELFF. The gene calls are TRBV11-2 and TRBJ2-2, with TRBD1 matching over 9 bases. Germline trimming cut 7 bases from V and 5 bases from J; bases unmatched to any gene: 8. The CDR3 runs 15 residues. CDR1 is SGHAT and CDR2 is FQNNGV in the germline V gene.

The rearrangement joins TRBV3-1 (or the pseudogene TRBV3-2) to TRBJ2-7; 8 bases fit TRBD2. This CDR3 is built from 14 residues. Looked up from germline, CDR1 is LGHDT and CDR2 is YNNKEL (reference sequence). The V and J ends lost 3 bases and 0 bases, in that order; junction bases with no gene match: 1. The CDR3 sequence is CASSHGTSSYEQYF. CDR3 DNA sequence: TGTGCCAGCAGCCACGGGACTAGCTCCTACGAGCAGTACTTC.

The chain has TRBV7-9 and TRBJ1-4; D uncertain. The CDR3 totals 13 residues. The germline V gene has CDR1 SEHNR and CDR2 FQNEAQ (reference sequence). Between the trimmed V and J ends, which lost 4 bases and 8 bases, there was a span of 11 bases. CDR3 bases: TGTGCCAGCAGCTCTTCGACAAGCGAAAAACTGTTTTTT. Amino acids: CASSSSTSEKLFF.

In this sample, this clone turned up once. The chain recombines TRBV7-2 with TRBJ1-1; D perhaps matches TRBD1 (6 bases). Germline assignment: CDR1 SGHTA and CDR2 FQGNSA. Trimming took off 1 base at V and 8 bases at J, with 11 bases between the two ends. The CDR3 has 13 residues. The CDR3 region is CASSLEVDREAFF. In nucleotides, the CDR3 is TGTGCCAGCAGCTTAGAGGTGGACAGAGAAGCTTTCTTT.

This chain uses TRBV18 with TRBJ2-2, with D possibly matching TRBD1 (5 bases). With 1 base removed from V and 7 bases from J, the gap between germline ends came to 13 bases. This CDR3 has 15 amino acids. Per germline, CDR1 KGHSH and CDR2 LQKENI. CDR3 DNA: TGTGCCAGCTCACCACGGGTCAGGGCTGGCGGGGAGCTGTTTTTT. Protein sequence: CASSPRVRAGGELFF.

The V gene is TRBV7-3, the J gene TRBJ1-1, with D unresolved. The ends were cut back, 2 bases at V and 7 bases at J, with 5 bases in the middle. Germline values: CDR1 SGHTA, CDR2 FQGTGA. The CDR3 length is 11 residues. Written as DNA, the CDR3 is TGTGCCAGCAGCTTAGGAGGTGAAGCTTTCTTT. Protein: CASSLGGEAFF.

This clone has more than one count but fewer than ten. For the CDR3, the DNA is TGTGCCAGCAGCTTAGTTAGGGGCTCTTCCTACGAGCAGTACTTC. Its protein product is CASSLVRGSSYEQYF. The rearrangement links TRBV7-8 to TRBJ2-7, with D perhaps TRBD1 (5 bases). The CDR3 spans 15 residues. Germline CDR1 SGHVS, CDR2 FQNEAQ. V was shortened by 1 base and J by 1 base, with 11 bases between the two germline ends.

The genes are TRBV7-2 and TRBJ2-7; no clear D gene. This CDR3 comprises 15 residues. V lost 0 bases and J 1 base, leaving 10 bases between the germline ends. Germline loops: CDR1 SGHTA, CDR2 FQGNSA. The CDR3 DNA is TGTGCCAGCAGCTTAGCGGTGGCCGCTTCCTACGAGCAGTACTTC. It yields the protein CASSLAVAASYEQYF. The full variable domain, in which reference TRBV7-2 and TRBJ2-7 provide the parts outside the CDR3, is GAGVSQSPSNKVTEKGKDVELRCDPISGHTALYWYRQSLGQGLEFLIYFQGNSAPDKSGLPSDRFSAERTGGSVSTLTIQRTQQEDSAVYLCASSLAVAASYEQYFGPGTRLTVT.

The gene calls are TRBV29-1 and TRBJ2-7, with 7 bases that match TRBD1. CDR3 length: 11 amino acids. V lost 4 bases to trimming and J lost 6 bases; unmatched junction nucleotides: 3. CDR1 SQVTM and CDR2 ANQGSEA come from the germline V gene. The CDR3 coding sequence is TGCAGCGTTGGGGACAGTGTCGAGCAGTACTTC. This encodes CSVGDSVEQYF.

This clone was counted once. The chain combines TRBV7-2 with TRBJ1-2, with 8 bases identical to TRBD1. This CDR3 comprises 15 residues. The V and J ends lost 1 base and 2 bases, in that order; junction bases with no gene match: 3. Germline V lookup: CDR1 SGHTA, CDR2 FQGNSA. The CDR3 nucleotides read TGTGCCAGCAGCTTAGGGACAGGGTTCAACTATGGCTACACCTTC. Protein sequence: CASSLGTGFNYGYTF. Supplemented by reference TRBV7-2 and TRBJ1-2, the full variable domain reads GAGVSQSPSNKVTEKGKDVELRCDPISGHTALYWYRQSLGQGLEFLIYFQGNSAPDKSGLPSDRFSAERTGGSVSTLTIQRTQQEDSAVYLCASSLGTGFNYGYTFGSGTRLTVV.

The J gene is TRBJ1-2, the V gene TRBV3-1 (or the pseudogene TRBV3-2); possibly TRBD1 for D (6 bases). With 0 bases removed from V and 7 bases from J, the gap between germline ends came to 12 bases. The CDR3 covers 14 residues. Germline lookup yields CDR1 LGHDT and CDR2 YNNKEL (reference sequence). CDR3 amino acids: CASSQDSGGSGYTF. For the CDR3, the DNA is TGTGCCAGCAGCCAAGATTCGGGGGGCAGTGGCTACACCTTC.

The CDR3 region has the DNA TGTGCCAGCAGTTCAGCTAGGCTTGGGAGCAATCAGCCCCAGCATTTT. Translating gives CASSSARLGSNQPQHF. The chain combines TRBV28 with TRBJ1-5; D is uncertain. The CDR3 is 16 residues long. In germline, CDR1 is MDHEN, CDR2 SYDVKM. Trimming cost V 4 bases and J 1 base, with 14 bases left between them.

This clone was observed a handful of times. The CDR3 DNA reads TGCGCCAGCAGCCAAGACCAGGGAAGGCCCCAGAATTCACCCCTCCACTTT. As protein: CASSQDQGRPQNSPLHF. This sequence joins TRBV4-1 and TRBJ1-6, with a possible D match to TRBD1 (5 bases). This CDR3 spans 17 amino acids. Germline V gives CDR1 MGHRA, CDR2 YSYEKL. V dropped 0 bases and J dropped 7 bases, with 16 bases sitting between them.

The chain recombines TRBV10-2 with TRBJ2-1; D call uncertain. V was cut by 4 bases and J by 5 bases, with 6 bases left in between. This CDR3 spans 12 amino acids. Germline loops: CDR1 WSHSY, CDR2 SAAADI. CDR3 nucleotide sequence: TGCGCCAGCAGTGTGGCGGACAATGAGCAGTTCTTC. Protein: CASSVADNEQFF.

The chain's CDR3 is CASSSRQDSPLHF. For the CDR3, the DNA is TGTGCCAGCTCCTCCCGACAAGATTCACCCCTCCACTTT. The V call is TRBV28, the J call TRBJ1-6, with D uncertain. Trimming pared 8 bases from V and 8 bases from J, leaving 13 bases between. The CDR3 is made up of 13 amino acids. The germline V gene has CDR1 MDHEN and CDR2 SYDVKM.

The chain recombines TRBV12-3 or TRBV12-4 with TRBJ1-5; D remains unclear. There are 12 residues in the CDR3. The V and J ends lost 6 bases and 5 bases respectively, with 8 bases between them. The CDR3 coding sequence is TGTGCCAGCAGCCAGATGTATCAGCCCCAGCATTTT. Protein sequence: CASSQMYQPQHF.

The rearrangement links TRBV4-2 to TRBJ2-3; 7 bases fit TRBD1. CDR1 LGHNA and CDR2 YNFKEQ come from the germline V gene. The CDR3 has 18 residues. Germline trimming cut 3 bases from V and 0 bases from J; bases unmatched to any gene: 12. CDR3 protein: CASSQDDYRGTSTDTQYF. CDR3 nucleotides: TGTGCCAGCAGCCAGGACGATTACAGGGGTACCAGCACAGATACGCAGTATTTT.

The chain has TRBV5-4 and TRBJ2-1; the D gene is possibly TRBD2 (5 bases). V shed 0 bases and J shed 5 bases, with 9 bases lying between them. The CDR3 covers 14 residues. Per the germline V gene, CDR1 is SGHNT and CDR2 is YYREEE (reference sequence). DNA for the CDR3: TGTGCCAGCAGCTTGGGTCCGCGGGACAATGAGCAGTTCTTC. It translates to CASSLGPRDNEQFF.

The J gene is TRBJ2-7, the V gene TRBV6-5, with TRBD1 matching 7 bases. The CDR3 is made up of 14 amino acids. The germline CDR1 and CDR2 sequences are MNHEY and SVGAGI. V shed 6 bases, J shed 2 bases, and the junction held 7 bases outside the gene matches. The CDR3 nucleotides read TGTGCCAGCAGGTTTGGGACAGACACCTACGAGCAGTACTTC. It codes for CASRFGTDTYEQYF.

The genes are TRBV6-1 and TRBJ1-4; maybe TRBD1 (6 bases). The CDR3 extends over 14 amino acids. Trimming cost V 4 bases and J 7 bases, with 13 bases left between them. Germline V gene data show CDR1 as MNHNS and CDR2 as SASEGT. The CDR3 coding sequence is TGTGCCAGCAGTGCCCAGGGGAGTACTGAAAAACTGTTTTTT. Its translation is CASSAQGSTEKLFF.